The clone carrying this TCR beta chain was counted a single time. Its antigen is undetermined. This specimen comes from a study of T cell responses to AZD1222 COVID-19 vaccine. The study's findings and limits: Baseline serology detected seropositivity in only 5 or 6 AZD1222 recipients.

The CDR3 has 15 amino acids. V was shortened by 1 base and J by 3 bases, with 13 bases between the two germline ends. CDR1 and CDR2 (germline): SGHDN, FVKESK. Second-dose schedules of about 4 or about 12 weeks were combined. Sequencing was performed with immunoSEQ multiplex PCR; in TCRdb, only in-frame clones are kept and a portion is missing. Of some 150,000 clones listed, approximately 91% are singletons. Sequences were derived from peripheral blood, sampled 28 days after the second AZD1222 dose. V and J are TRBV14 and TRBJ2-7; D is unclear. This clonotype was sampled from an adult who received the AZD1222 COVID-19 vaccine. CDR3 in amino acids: CASSQVKMGIYEQYF. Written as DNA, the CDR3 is TGTGCCAGCAGCCAAGTGAAAATGGGGATCTACGAGCAGTACTTC.